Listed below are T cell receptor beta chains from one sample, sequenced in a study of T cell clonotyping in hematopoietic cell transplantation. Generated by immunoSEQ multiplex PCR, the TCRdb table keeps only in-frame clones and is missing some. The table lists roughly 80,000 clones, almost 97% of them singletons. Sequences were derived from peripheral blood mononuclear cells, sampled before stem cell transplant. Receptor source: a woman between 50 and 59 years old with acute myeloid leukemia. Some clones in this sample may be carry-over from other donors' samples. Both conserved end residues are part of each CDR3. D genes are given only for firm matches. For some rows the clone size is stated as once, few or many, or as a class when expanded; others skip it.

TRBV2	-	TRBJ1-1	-	CASRTGWMNTEAFF	TGTGCCAGCAGGACAGGTTGGATGAACACTGAAGCTTTCTTT
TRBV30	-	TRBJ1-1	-	CAWGRLLTVNTEAFF	TGTGCCTGGGGTCGTCTCCTGACAGTGAACACTGAAGCTTTCTTT
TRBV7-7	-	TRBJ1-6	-	CASSQGEGVPLHF	TGTGCTAGCAGCCAAGGGGAAGGGGTTCCCCTCCACTTT
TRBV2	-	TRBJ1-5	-	CASKSTLSQPQHF	TGTGCCAGCAAGAGTACGTTGAGTCAGCCCCAGCATTTT
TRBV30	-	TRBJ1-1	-	CACQGGTEAFF	TGTGCCTGCCAGGGTGGCACTGAAGCTTTCTTT
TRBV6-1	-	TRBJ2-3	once	CASSRTVADTQYF	TGTGCCAGCAGTAGGACAGTGGCAGATACGCAGTATTTT
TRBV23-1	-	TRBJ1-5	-	CASSQNGTLYQPQHF	TGCGCCAGCAGTCAAAACGGGACACTATATCAGCCCCAGCATTTT
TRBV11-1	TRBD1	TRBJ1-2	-	CASSLDRGHGYTF	TGTGCCAGCAGCTTGGACAGGGGCCATGGCTACACCTTC
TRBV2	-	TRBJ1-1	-	CASRKTGPNTEAFF	TGTGCCAGCAGGAAAACAGGGCCGAACACTGAAGCTTTCTTT
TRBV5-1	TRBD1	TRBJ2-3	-	CASNRQGEIDTQYF	TGCGCCAGCAATAGACAGGGGGAGATAGATACGCAGTATTTT
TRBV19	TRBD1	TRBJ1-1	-	CASSLGQGRGGTEAFF	TGTGCCAGTAGTCTCGGACAGGGAAGAGGGGGCACTGAAGCTTTCTTT
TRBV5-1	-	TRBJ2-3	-	CASTREGHSTDTQYF	TGCGCCAGCACCAGAGAGGGACACAGCACAGATACGCAGTATTTT
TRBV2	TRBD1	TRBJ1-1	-	CASSYGQGNTEAFF	TGTGCCAGCAGTTATGGACAGGGGAACACTGAAGCTTTCTTT
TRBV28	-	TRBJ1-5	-	CASSFMEGYSNQPQHF	TGTGCCAGCAGTTTCATGGAAGGATATAGCAATCAGCCCCAGCATTTT
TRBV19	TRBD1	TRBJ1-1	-	CASSITSGGGFMNTEAFF	TGTGCCAGTAGTATAACTTCAGGGGGCGGTTTCATGAACACTGAAGCTTTCTTT
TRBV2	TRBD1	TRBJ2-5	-	CASRRDSLRGETQYF	TGTGCCAGCAGACGGGACAGTCTAAGGGGGGAGACCCAGTACTTC
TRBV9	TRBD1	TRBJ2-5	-	CASSRPGTGRGETQYF	TGTGCCAGCAGCAGACCCGGGACAGGGCGCGGAGAGACCCAGTACTTC
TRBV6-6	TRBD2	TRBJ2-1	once	CASSLTSGSYNEQFF	TGTGCCAGCAGTTTGACTAGCGGGAGTTACAATGAGCAGTTCTTC
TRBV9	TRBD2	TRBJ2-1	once	CASSPRVGGSYNEQFF	TGTGCCAGCAGCCCGCGAGTGGGGGGGTCCTACAATGAGCAGTTCTTC
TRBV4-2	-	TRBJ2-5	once	CASSQRETQYF	TGTGCCAGCAGCCAAAGGGAGACCCAGTACTTC
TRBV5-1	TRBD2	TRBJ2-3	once	CASSLSAGDDADTQYF	TGCGCCAGCAGCTTGTCAGCGGGAGACGATGCGGATACGCAGTATTTT
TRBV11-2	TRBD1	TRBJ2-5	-	CASSRDRQETQYF	TGTGCCAGCAGCCGGGACAGACAAGAGACCCAGTACTTC